The 22 T cell receptor beta chains reported below all come from one sample, sequenced in a study of blood T cell repertoires in COVID-19. Sequenced by immunoSEQ multiplex PCR; TCRdb stores in-frame clones only, minus some. The data show around 30,000 clones, 75% to 90% seen once. Material: peripheral blood. These receptors came from a human donor in a cohort sampled during active COVID-19.

Regarding this clone: Other nucleotide sequences in the sample specify the same CDR3. The chain carries TRBV28 and TRBJ1-2, with a possible D match to TRBD1 (6 bases). Germline CDR1 and CDR2: MDHEN and SYDVKM. There are 17 residues in the CDR3. The V end lost 6 bases, the J end lost 6 bases, and 26 bases lay between the germline ends. The CDR3 DNA is TGTGCCAGCAGCGAACGCCTACCCGGGGGCGGGGGCAATGGCTACACCTTC. It yields the protein CASSERLPGGGGNGYTF.

This rearrangement joins TRBV18 to TRBJ2-1; a weak D match, TRBD2 (6 bases). The CDR3 has 15 amino acids. The V gene's germline CDR1 is KGHSH and CDR2 LQKENI. V lost 8 bases and J 3 bases, leaving 17 bases between the germline ends. Written as DNA, the CDR3 is TGTGCCAGCGGGAGGCGGGATATCTACTACAATGAGCAGTTCTTC. The encoded protein is CASGRRDIYYNEQFF.

The rearrangement joins TRBV2 to TRBJ1-2; TRBD1 matches 8 bases. Germline loops: CDR1 SNHLY, CDR2 FYNNEI. V was pared by 3 bases and J by 4 bases, with 4 bases of the junction left unmatched. The CDR3 runs 14 residues. CDR3 region: CASSDGGQVYGYTF. CDR3 bases: TGTGCCAGCAGTGATGGGGGACAGGTCTATGGCTACACCTTC.

This clone is categorized as medium-sized. The V gene is TRBV10-3, the J gene TRBJ1-5; TRBD1 is a possible D gene (6 bases). Germline lookup yields CDR1 ENHRY and CDR2 SYGVKD. The CDR3 runs 15 residues. Trimming removed 8 bases at V and 1 base at J, with 15 bases between. The DNA for the CDR3 is TGTGCCATCGGGGGAGGGGGTGCGAGCAATCAGCCCCAGCATTTT. This sequence encodes CAIGGGGASNQPQHF.

This chain uses TRBV9 with TRBJ2-3; 8 nucleotides line up with TRBD1. V lost 3 bases to trimming and J lost 6 bases; unmatched junction nucleotides: 9. In germline, CDR1 is SGDLS, CDR2 YYNGEE. The CDR3 loop spans 15 amino acids. DNA of the CDR3: TGTGCCAGCAGCGGGACAGGGAACTTTGCGGATACGCAGTATTTT. Amino acid sequence: CASSGTGNFADTQYF.

J is TRBJ1-5 and V is TRBV2; TRBD1 is a possible D gene (6 bases). Germline CDR1 reads SNHLY; CDR2 reads FYNNEI. This CDR3 region has 15 residues. V shed 2 bases and J shed 0 bases, with 8 bases lying between them. CDR3 sequence (DNA): TGTGCCAGCAGTGAAACAGGGATTAGCAATCAGCCCCAGCATTTT. Protein sequence: CASSETGISNQPQHF.

This chain joins TRBV27 and TRBJ2-3; TRBD2 matches 8 bases. CDR3 length equals 16 residues. Trimming removed 2 bases from V and 2 bases from J; junction bases left unmatched: 6. Per germline, CDR1 MNHEY and CDR2 SMNVEV (reference sequence). The CDR3 nucleotides are TGTGCCAGCAGTTTAGGGACTAGTTGGTCCACAGATACGCAGTATTTT. Its protein is CASSLGTSWSTDTQYF.

As for this clone: One junction end does not reproduce the germline sequence, and a read error may be involved. The rearrangement joins TRBV28 to TRBJ2-7; 8 nucleotides agree with TRBD1. Germline CDR1 and CDR2: MDHEN and SYDVKM. The CDR3 loop spans 16 amino acids. The CDR3: CASSPPGGASAMLSVF. DNA of the CDR3: TGTGCCAGCAGTCCCCCAGGGGGCGCTTCGGCTATGCTCTCTGTCTTC.

This chain joins TRBV6-4 and TRBJ1-2; 9 bases align to TRBD1. There are 15 residues in the CDR3. V was clipped by 2 bases and J by 9 bases; unmatched bases: 10. Germline CDR1 reads MRHNA; CDR2 reads SNTAGT. The CDR3 spells CASSDKGQGPLSYTF. CDR3 in DNA: TGTGCCAGCAGTGACAAGGGACAGGGCCCACTAAGCTACACCTTC.

The V gene is TRBV18, the J gene TRBJ2-3; TRBD1 agrees at 9 bases. CDR3 length: 16 amino acids. The V segment lost 3 bases and the J segment 0 bases; nucleotides outside the gene matches: 4. Looked up from germline, CDR1 is KGHSH and CDR2 is LQKENI. As DNA, the CDR3 is TGTGCCAGCTCACCGCGGACAGGGGCCAGCACAGATACGCAGTATTTT. This gives the protein CASSPRTGASTDTQYF.

This clone came up a few times. CDR3 region: CASNRDYPVTYEQYF. The CDR3 DNA follows: TGTGCCAGCAATAGGGACTACCCTGTGACCTACGAGCAGTACTTC. The rearrangement links TRBV27 to TRBJ2-7; TRBD2 matches 7 bases. Germline loops: CDR1 MNHEY, CDR2 SMNVEV (reference sequence). Unmatched junction bases numbered 11, after V lost 7 bases and J lost 2 bases. This CDR3 has 15 amino acids.

V is TRBV2 and J is TRBJ2-1; 8 bases match TRBD2. Germline V gene sequence: CDR1 SNHLY, CDR2 FYNNEI. The V and J ends lost 3 bases and 8 bases, in that order; junction bases with no gene match: 6. CDR3 size: 14 residues. The CDR3 sequence is CASSDAGGLYEQFF. The CDR3 coding sequence is TGTGCCAGCAGTGACGCGGGAGGTCTGTATGAGCAGTTCTTC. The full variable domain, in which reference TRBV2 and TRBJ2-1 provide the parts outside the CDR3, is EPEVTQTPSHQVTQMGQEVILRCVPISNHLYFYWYRQILGQKVEFLVSFYNNEISEKSEIFDDQFSVERPDGSNFTLKIRSTKLEDSAMYFCASSDAGGLYEQFFGPGTRLTVL.

The chain couples TRBV5-5 to TRBJ2-7; 10 bases are a match to TRBD1. Germline V lookup: CDR1 SGHKS, CDR2 YYEKEE (reference sequence). V was clipped by 4 bases and J by 5 bases; unmatched bases: 9. The CDR3 runs to 15 residues. This chain's CDR3 is CASSPWTGGRNEQYF. As DNA, the CDR3 is TGTGCCAGCAGCCCCTGGACAGGGGGGAGGAACGAGCAGTACTTC.

The V gene is TRBV30, the J gene TRBJ1-2; D possibly corresponds to TRBD1 (5 bases). Between the trimmed V and J ends, which lost 0 bases and 8 bases, there was a span of 13 bases. CDR3 size: 13 residues. The germline gives CDR1 GTSNPN, CDR2 SVGIG (reference sequence). CDR3 sequence reads: CAWSVKGQGGYTF. The CDR3 nucleotides are TGTGCCTGGAGTGTAAAGGGGCAGGGCGGCTACACCTTC.

CDR3 nucleotides: TGTGCCAGCAGTGAACCCCCCTCCGCCTACGAGCAGTACTTC. Its protein is CASSEPPSAYEQYF. The chain combines TRBV6-1 with TRBJ2-7; D is undetermined. The CDR3 loop spans 14 amino acids. The germline gives CDR1 MNHNS, CDR2 SASEGT. V lost 2 bases, J lost 2 bases, and 10 bases lay in between.

This chain connects TRBV4-1 to TRBJ1-2; D is undetermined. Trimming left V 1 base short and J 3 bases short, with 6 bases between. The germline CDR1 and CDR2 sequences are MGHRA and YSYEKL. The CDR3 consists of 13 residues. The CDR3 reads CASSQVRDYGYTF. CDR3 DNA sequence: TGCGCCAGCAGCCAAGTCCGAGACTATGGCTACACCTTC.

The rearrangement joins TRBV5-1 to TRBJ2-1; 13 bases align to TRBD2. Trimming at V came to 4 bases and at J to 1 base, leaving 8 bases not matched to a gene. The CDR3 consists of 18 residues. Germline V CDR1 and CDR2: SGHRS, YFSETQ. CDR3 sequence: CASSPRLAGGLSYNEQFF. The CDR3, as DNA: TGCGCCAGCAGCCCGAGACTAGCGGGAGGATTATCCTACAATGAGCAGTTCTTC.

This clone appeared once. The V call is TRBV7-9, the J call TRBJ2-3, with TRBD2 matching 8 bases. The CDR3 spans 18 residues. V shed 1 base, J shed 2 bases, and the junction held 11 bases outside the gene matches. In germline, CDR1 is SEHNR, CDR2 FQNEAQ (reference sequence). The CDR3 nucleotides are TGTGCCAGCAGCTTAGAAGGGCAGCGGGGGTATTACACAGATACGCAGTATTTT. Protein product: CASSLEGQRGYYTDTQYF.

The chain couples TRBV29-1 to TRBJ2-5, with 8 bases identical to TRBD1. Germline CDR1 reads SQVTM; CDR2 reads ANQGSEA. The CDR3 is 13 amino acids. V shed 3 bases and J 4 bases; nucleotides not matched to a gene: 4. The CDR3 here is CSVDAGGGETQYF. The DNA of the CDR3 is TGCAGCGTTGACGCAGGGGGCGGAGAGACCCAGTACTTC.

J is TRBJ2-1 and V is TRBV4-2; 8 nucleotides match TRBD1. The CDR3 loop spans 15 amino acids. CDR1 and CDR2 from the germline V gene are LGHNA and YNFKEQ. V lost 1 base to trimming and J lost 4 bases; unmatched junction nucleotides: 3. DNA of the CDR3: TGTGCCAGCAGCCAAGGGACAGGGAGATACAATGAGCAGTTCTTC. Its translation is CASSQGTGRYNEQFF.

The gene calls are TRBV2 and TRBJ1-2, with D maybe TRBD1 (6 bases). CDR1 and CDR2 from the germline V gene are SNHLY and FYNNEI. V was clipped by 6 bases and J by 8 bases, with 31 bases between them. This CDR3 is built from 18 residues. The CDR3 DNA reads TGTGCCAGCAGCAGCCCCCGCCGCGAGGGGACAAGAGGGGGAGGCTACACCTTC. Protein product: CASSSPRREGTRGGGYTF.

V gene TRBV6-4 combines with J gene TRBJ2-1, with 7 positions matching TRBD1. The germline V gene has CDR1 MRHNA and CDR2 SNTAGT. CDR3 size: 14 residues. V was clipped by 6 bases and J by 5 bases; unmatched bases: 7. CDR3 sequence: CASSVQGFHNEQFF. CDR3 DNA sequence: TGTGCCAGCAGCGTACAGGGGTTCCACAATGAGCAGTTCTTC.